This is a list of T cell receptor beta chains from one sample in a study of T cells expressing NK-cell markers. From its re-call of the 5' RACE reads, TCRdb lists each CDR3 protein once, without DNA. The sample holds 300,000 or so distinct CDR3 sequences. The sample consisted of blood T cells: a sorted CD56 or NKG2C T cell subset, CD4+ or CD8+ T cells, or bulk PBMC T cells (not recorded which). These receptors were taken from a woman aged 18 to 75 in good health. Each CDR3 is given with its conserved first and last residue.

TRBJ1-1	TRBV5-4	CASSLRTEAFF
TRBJ1-2	TRBV6-2/TRBV6-3	CASSYAGTAHGYTF
TRBJ1-5	TRBV28	CASSFPGQGNQPQHF
TRBJ1-5	TRBV18	CASSSGPNQPQHF
TRBJ2-7	TRBV6-5	CASSYSIGAGSYEQYF
TRBJ2-1	TRBV6-2/TRBV6-3	CASTLQGFNEQFF
TRBJ2-3	TRBV5-1	CASSLAASTDTQYF
TRBJ1-5	TRBV12-3/TRBV12-4	CASSAPAGGQPQHF
TRBJ2-1	TRBV19	CASRGGDTSGGRWRQFF
TRBJ1-1	TRBV19	CASSDRATRNTEAFF
TRBJ1-5	TRBV19	CASIGAGQGGQPQHF
TRBJ2-1	TRBV4-1	CASSQDLRVAGEEGQFF
TRBJ2-1	TRBV5-1	CASSLVGIGGNEQFF
TRBJ1-2	TRBV2	CASTTDGGNYGYTF
TRBJ2-3	TRBV11-2	CASSKVLAGGSDTQYF
TRBJ2-3	TRBV7-3	CASSFSAGTDTQYF
TRBJ2-1	TRBV6-2/TRBV6-3	CASSYGQGAGNEQFF
TRBJ2-3	TRBV27	CASSLRPFITSTDTQYF
TRBJ2-5	TRBV7-2	CASSLGGRGLETQYF
TRBJ1-3	TRBV20-1	CSARTPGRGSGNTIYF
TRBJ1-1	TRBV4-1	CASSPGQGDTLNTEAFF
TRBJ1-2	TRBV3-1	CASSQQGVVYGYTF
TRBJ1-2	TRBV29-1	CSVSQMWTGYGYTF
TRBJ1-6	TRBV18	CASSPTQGSDSPLHF
TRBJ2-2	TRBV20-1	CSASWASGNTGELFF
TRBJ2-3	TRBV10-2	CASTVTVSTDTQYF
TRBJ2-5	TRBV10-3	CAISDGGGTQETQYF
TRBJ2-2	TRBV20-1	CSALRPTANTGELFF
TRBJ2-7	TRBV28	CASSLYRPYEQYF
TRBJ2-5	TRBV28	CASRGTSGMVETQYF